This entry is about one T cell receptor (beta chain). Its antigen is currently unknown. The record originates from a study of Ad26.COV2.S vaccination and SARS-CoV-2 variants. At the level of the study: Into the muscle, Ad26.COV2.S was dosed once or twice, 56 days apart.

The table came from immunoSEQ multiplex PCR; TCRdb's copy has only in-frame clones and leaves some out. The repertoire holds 360,000 or so clones, with around 86% as singletons. Study-wide points: Vaccine recipients showed a spike-specific TCR breadth that was higher than in placebo recipients. Estimates derived from TCR breadth and depth analyses may have underestimated total T cell responses.

V shed 4 bases, J shed 7 bases, and the junction held 10 bases outside the gene matches. This CDR3 has 16 residues. Germline assignment: CDR1 SGHDT and CDR2 YYEEEE. Treatment here: roughly 19 received Ad26.COV2.S at low or high dose, single or two shots; 5 received placebo; per-sample allocation not given. The samples were gathered on day 63 after the first injection of vaccine or placebo. This sample comprised peripheral blood, obtained in a trial of Ad26.COV2.S vaccine versus placebo. The receptor comes from a person aged 18-65 years who received the Ad26.COV2.S COVID-19 vaccine or a placebo. The genes are TRBV5-6 and TRBJ2-1; 11 positions match TRBD1. The CDR3 here is CASSGYPGQGGNEQFF. In DNA form, the CDR3 reads TGTGCCAGCAGCGGATACCCGGGACAGGGGGGGAATGAGCAGTTCTTC.